The 18 T cell receptor beta chains in this list originate from one sample, sequenced in a study of tumor and adjacent non-tumor tissue in lung cancer. Three rounds of nested PCR, following a modified ARM-PCR protocol, produced the TCRbeta library. Each CDR3 protein gets one entry after TCRdb re-called the multiplex PCR reads with MiXCR. The sample has 90,000 to 100,000 distinct CDR3 sequences; about 80% are singletons. RNA was extracted from bulk tissue without any cell sorting. This non-tumor lung sample came from over 3 cm beyond the tumor edge. Sequenced input: distant non-tumor lung tissue. All receptors derive from a man aged 55 to 70 with small cell lung cancer.

The gene calls are TRBV6-6 and TRBJ1-5; no definite D call. The CDR3 length is 13 residues. Germline lookup yields CDR1 MNHNY and CDR2 SVGAGI (reference sequence). The CDR3 protein is CTIGLYSNQPQHF. In DNA, the CDR3 is TGTACCATAGGACTATATAGCAATCAGCCCCAGCATTTT.

The V and J genes are TRBV12-3 or TRBV12-4 and TRBJ1-2; D possibly corresponds to TRBD1 (5 bases). The CDR3 runs 15 residues. Between the trimmed V and J ends, which lost 7 bases and 4 bases, there was a span of 19 bases. CDR3 sequence (DNA): TGTGCCAGCAATTTTCGGTTGGGGGGGGTCTATGGCTACACCTTC. Its translation is CASNFRLGGVYGYTF.

Concerning this clonotype: A much larger clonotype is one base distant, so this may be a read error. The chain employs TRBV28 and TRBJ2-1, with a weak D call TRBD2 (6 bases). The germline gives CDR1 MDHEN, CDR2 SYDVKM. This CDR3 spans 13 amino acids. The CDR3 region has the DNA TGTGCCAGCAGTCTGGGGACTTACAATGAGCGGTTCTTC. It yields the protein CASSLGTYNERFF.

This clonotype was recorded at least ten times. The chain carries TRBV12-5 and TRBJ2-1; 7 bases are a match to TRBD2. This CDR3 is built from 14 residues. Germline lookup yields CDR1 LGHNT and CDR2 FRNRAP. V trimming: 7 bases; J trimming: 8 bases; junction bases outside the gene matches: 11. CDR3 DNA sequence: TGTGCTAGTGCCCGGGGAGGGATTAGGGATGAGCAGTTCTTC. Translation: CASARGGIRDEQFF.

The table lists this clonotype with a count of one. A junction boundary mismatches the germline segment, possibly from a read error. The V and J genes are TRBV12-3 or TRBV12-4 and TRBJ2-3, with 10 bases lining up with TRBD2. This CDR3 has 15 residues. DNA of the CDR3: TGTGCCAGCAATCTCCTAGCGGGAGCAACAGGTACGCAGTATTTT. It codes for CASNLLAGATGTQYF.

As concerns this clonotype: One base away lies a much larger clone, so this may be a sequencing read error. V is TRBV24-1 and J is TRBJ2-5, with 12 bases lining up with TRBD2. Germline V lookup: CDR1 KGHDR, CDR2 SFDVKD. CDR3 length: 13 residues. CDR3 protein: CATGLAGQDTQYF. CDR3 coding DNA: TGTGCCACCGGACTAGCGGGGCAAGACACCCAGTACTTC.

This clonotype showed up many times. V and J are TRBV4-1 and TRBJ2-5; D is perhaps TRBD2 (6 bases). With 7 bases removed from V and 5 bases from J, the gap between germline ends came to 8 bases. The CDR3 runs 11 residues. Germline V CDR1 and CDR2: MGHRA, YSYEKL. The CDR3 reads CASTGGETQYF. The CDR3 nucleotides read TGCGCCAGCACCGGGGGTGAGACCCAGTACTTC.

As concerns this clonotype: At one boundary the junction diverges from the germline segment, which might be a read error. CDR3 in amino acids: CASSTGAAGHTF. As DNA, the CDR3 is TGTGCCAGCAGTACCGGTGCTGCTGGCCACACCTTC. The rearrangement uses TRBV6-5 and TRBJ1-2; no definite D call. Germline V gene sequence: CDR1 MNHEY, CDR2 SVGAGI. The CDR3 spans 12 residues.

Concerning this clonotype: Because it lacks the conserved phenylalanine or tryptophan at the end, this CDR3 is likely a read error. The V call is TRBV6-1, the J call TRBJ1-2; no firm D call. The CDR3 loop spans 11 amino acids. Germline loops: CDR1 MNHNS, CDR2 SASEGT. CDR3 bases: TGTGTCAGCAGTACCCCCTATGGCTACACCTTG. It codes for CVSSTPYGYTL.

The rearrangement links TRBV12-3 or TRBV12-4 to TRBJ1-5, with 8 bases fitting TRBD1. The J segment lost 9 bases and the V segment lost 7 bases, leaving 11 bases of the junction unmatched. The CDR3 totals 14 residues. The CDR3: CASNRTGIDGPQHF. The CDR3 nucleotides read TGTGCCAGCAACCGGACAGGGATTGATGGGCCCCAGCATTTT.

For this clonotype: One end of the junction is discordant with germline, which a read error may explain. V usage is TRBV12-3 or TRBV12-4 and J usage is TRBJ2-2; 7 bases match TRBD1. This CDR3 has 13 amino acids. CDR3 sequence reads: CASGSQGNREPFF. As DNA, the CDR3 is TGTGCCAGCGGTTCACAGGGGAACAGGGAGCCGTTTTTT.

The rearrangement joins TRBV5-4 to TRBJ2-5; 7 nucleotides align to TRBD1. The trim removed 5 bases at V and 0 bases at J, leaving 7 bases unmatched. Germline CDR1 and CDR2: SGHNT and YYREEE (reference sequence). The CDR3 is made up of 15 amino acids. The CDR3 loop reads CASSRQGIDQETQYF. DNA of the CDR3: TGTGCCAGCAGTCGACAGGGTATAGACCAAGAGACCCAGTACTTC.

The chain has TRBV11-3 and TRBJ2-1; TRBD2 might be the D (6 bases). The CDR3 is made up of 15 amino acids. Trimming stripped 5 bases from V and 2 bases from J, with 13 bases between. The germline gives CDR1 SGHNT, CDR2 YENEEA. CDR3 residues: CASSPSAITYNEQFF. The CDR3 DNA is TGTGCCAGCAGCCCTAGCGCGATAACCTACAATGAGCAGTTCTTC. The full variable domain, its missing parts supplied by reference TRBV11-3 and TRBJ2-1, is EAGVVQSPRYKIIEKKQPVAFWCNPISGHNTLYWYLQNLGQGPELLIRYENEEAVDDSQLPKDRFSAERLKGVDSTLKIQPAELGDSAVYLCASSPSAITYNEQFFGPGTRLTVL.

A word on this clonotype: An end of the junction does not agree with germline; a read error may underlie this. The chain couples TRBV20-1 to TRBJ2-7, with D maybe TRBD1 (6 bases). CDR3 length equals 16 residues. Germline CDR1 reads DFQATT; CDR2 reads SNEGSKA (reference sequence). CDR3 nucleotide sequence: TGCAGTGCTAGAGATCGGGACATGCTTATCACCGACGAGAAGTACTTC. Encoded protein: CSARDRDMLITDEKYF.

Turning to this clonotype: A much larger clone sits a single nucleotide away, making a read error possible. This CDR3 fails to terminate in the conserved phenylalanine or tryptophan, so it likely reflects a read error. The chain has TRBV7-8 and TRBJ2-1; D is perhaps TRBD2 (6 bases). Looked up from germline, CDR1 is SGHVS and CDR2 is FQNEAQ. Trimming took 5 bases from V and 4 from J, leaving 15 bases between them. This CDR3 spans 15 amino acids. CDR3 residues: CASSVSGSTYNEQFS. DNA of the CDR3: TGTGCCAGCAGCGTTAGCGGATCCACTTACAATGAGCAGTTCTCC.

About this clonotype itself: Relative to the germline gene, one junction end is altered; a read error may explain this. CDR3 region: CAGSSMGTYTGELFF. The CDR3 bases are TGCGCCGGCAGCAGCATGGGGACCTATACTGGGGAGCTGTTTTTT. The chain combines TRBV4-1 with TRBJ2-2; the D gene could be TRBD1 or TRBD2 (5 bases each). Germline V gene lookup returns CDR1 MGHRA and CDR2 YSYEKL. CDR3 length: 15 residues.

Concerning this clonotype: A much larger clone differs from this one at a single base, so this may be a read error. V usage is TRBV6-4 and J usage is TRBJ2-1; 11 nucleotides align to TRBD2. This CDR3 comprises 16 residues. The V gene's germline CDR1 is MRHNA and CDR2 SNTAGT. Losses at the gene ends were 6 bases for V and 3 bases for J; bases not matched to a gene: 7. The chain's CDR3 is CASRPTSGSFYNEQFF. The DNA of the CDR3 is TGTGCCAGCAGACCCACTAGCGGGAGTTTCTACAATGAGCAGTTCTTC.

On this clonotype itself: This clone may be a read error of a much larger clone one base away. The rearrangement uses TRBV7-9 and TRBJ2-6; 15 bases agree with TRBD2. CDR3 length equals 17 residues. Germline V gene data show CDR1 as SEHNR and CDR2 as FQNEAQ (reference sequence). The CDR3 DNA follows: TGTACCAGCAGAGGGACTAGCGGGAGGTCTGGGGCCAACGTCCTGACTTTC. This translates into CTSRGTSGRSGANVLTF.